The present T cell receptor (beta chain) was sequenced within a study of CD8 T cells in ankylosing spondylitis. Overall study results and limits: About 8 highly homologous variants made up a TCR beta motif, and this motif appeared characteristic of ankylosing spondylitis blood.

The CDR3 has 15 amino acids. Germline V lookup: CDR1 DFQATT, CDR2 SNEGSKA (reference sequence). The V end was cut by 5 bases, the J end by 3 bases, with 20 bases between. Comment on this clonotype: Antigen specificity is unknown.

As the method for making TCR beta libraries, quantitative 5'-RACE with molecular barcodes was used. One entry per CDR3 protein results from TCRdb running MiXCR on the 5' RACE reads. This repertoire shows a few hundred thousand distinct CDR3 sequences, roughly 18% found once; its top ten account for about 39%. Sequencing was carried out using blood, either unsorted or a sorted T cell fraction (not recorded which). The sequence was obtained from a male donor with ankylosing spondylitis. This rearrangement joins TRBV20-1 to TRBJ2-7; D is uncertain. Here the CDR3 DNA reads TGCAGTGCTTCACAAACTGGGGTGACCGACTACGAGCAGTACTTC. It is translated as CSASQTGVTDYEQYF.